This T cell receptor (beta chain) stems from a study of CD8 T cells in ankylosing spondylitis. This CDR3 has 15 residues. Per germline, CDR1 MDHEN and CDR2 SYDVKM. Making the TCR beta libraries involved quantitative 5'-RACE with molecular barcodes. One entry per CDR3 protein, called by TCRdb with MiXCR from the 5' RACE reads. The data show around 250,000 distinct CDR3 sequences, 15% to 20% seen once. As regards this clonotype: Its target is not known.

Overall study findings and caveats: Clones linked to disease were reported to show significant enrichment in matched ankylosing spondylitis synovial fluid. Relatively rare in peripheral blood, disease-linked clones were also CD8+. Typical of ankylosing spondylitis blood, it appeared, was a TCR beta motif of eight highly homologous variants.

This sequence joins TRBV28 and TRBJ2-3; the D call may be TRBD1 or TRBD2 (6 bases each). This TCR was recovered from a male donor with ankylosing spondylitis or in good health (not recorded which). The sequenced material came from blood, either unsorted or a sorted T cell fraction (not recorded which). The DNA for the CDR3 is TGTGCAACACGCCAGGGGAGGTCTTGGACAGATACGCAGTATTTT. Translating it yields CATRQGRSWTDTQYF.